The 18 T cell receptor beta chains below come from one sample, sequenced in a study of technical replicates of blood from a few donors. Sequencing was performed with immunoSEQ multiplex PCR; in TCRdb, only in-frame clones are kept and a portion is missing. The top ten hold roughly 0.25% of the sample, which has tens of thousands of clones, less than 95% seen once. Material: T cells isolated from PBMCs. Every receptor here comes from a human donor in good health.

The J gene is TRBJ2-3, the V gene TRBV4-1; 10 positions match TRBD2. The germline V gene has CDR1 MGHRA and CDR2 YSYEKL. This CDR3 contains 15 residues. Trimming at V came to 0 bases and at J to 4 bases, leaving 1 base not matched to a gene. CDR3: CASSQEAGGPDTQYF. The CDR3 DNA reads TGCGCCAGCAGCCAAGAAGCGGGAGGGCCAGATACGCAGTATTTT.

V is TRBV7-2 and J is TRBJ1-2; a possible D gene is TRBD1 (6 bases). V shed 5 bases and J shed 6 bases, with 16 bases lying between them. The length of the CDR3 is 14 residues. Germline CDR1 SGHTA, CDR2 FQGNSA. Here the CDR3 DNA reads TGTGCCAGCAGCAGAAGACAGGATTGGGATGGCTACACCTTC. This gives the protein CASSRRQDWDGYTF.

The chain is built from TRBV7-9 and TRBJ2-1; TRBD2 matches 9 bases. Germline CDR1 SEHNR, CDR2 FQNEAQ (reference sequence). The CDR3 is 16 amino acids. V lost 5 bases and J lost 3; bases outside the gene matches: 8. The CDR3 DNA sequence: TGTGCCAGCAGCCACTTAATAGCGGGGGACTACAATGAGCAGTTCTTC. This translates into CASSHLIAGDYNEQFF.

J is TRBJ1-1 and V is TRBV4-2; no reliable D call. The CDR3 totals 14 residues. Germline CDR1 is LGHNA and CDR2 is YNFKEQ. Trimming pared 0 bases from V and 6 bases from J, leaving 11 bases between. The CDR3, as DNA: TGTGCCAGCAGCCAAGATCGGGAGGGTGCTGAAGCTTTCTTT. This gives the protein CASSQDREGAEAFF.

This chain links TRBV7-3 with TRBJ2-7; TRBD1 might be the D (6 bases). Trimming took 6 bases from V and 3 from J, leaving 18 bases between them. There are 15 residues in the CDR3. Germline CDR1 and CDR2: SGHTA and FQGTGA. This CDR3 reads CASSKQGNTHYEQYF. The CDR3, as DNA: TGTGCCAGCAGTAAACAGGGAAATACGCACTACGAGCAGTACTTC.

This sequence joins TRBV28 and TRBJ2-7; D is possibly TRBD1 (6 bases). CDR1 and CDR2 from the germline V gene are MDHEN and SYDVKM. The V and J ends lost 6 bases and 5 bases respectively, with 14 bases between them. This CDR3 spans 13 amino acids. The CDR3 bases are TGTGCCAGCAGACTAAAAAGGGGGAACGAGCAGTACTTC. Translated: CASRLKRGNEQYF.

This sequence joins TRBV4-1 and TRBJ1-2; 8 bases align to TRBD1. V was pared by 3 bases and J by 8 bases, with 5 bases of the junction left unmatched. CDR3 length: 13 residues. Germline loops: CDR1 MGHRA, CDR2 YSYEKL. The CDR3 reads CASSQGQESGYTF. For the CDR3, the DNA is TGCGCCAGCAGCCAGGGACAGGAAAGCGGCTACACCTTC.

The V gene is TRBV27, the J gene TRBJ2-7; 11 bases are shared with TRBD2. The V gene's germline CDR1 is MNHEY and CDR2 SMNVEV (reference sequence). J gave up 1 base and V 6 bases, and 5 bases lay outside the gene matches. The CDR3 extends over 15 amino acids. The DNA for the CDR3 is TGTGCCAGCAGCCGTGGGACTAGCGGTTCCTACGAGCAGTACTTC. Protein: CASSRGTSGSYEQYF.

The chain links TRBV29-1 to TRBJ1-1, with 8 bases lining up with TRBD1. Trimming removed 6 bases from V and 6 bases from J; junction bases left unmatched: 6. The CDR3 runs 12 residues. From germline, CDR1 is SQVTM and CDR2 ANQGSEA. The CDR3 DNA is TGCAGCGTGGCAGGGGGCGCCCCTGAAGCTTTCTTT. Amino acids: CSVAGGAPEAFF.

This chain uses TRBV4-1 with TRBJ1-1, with D perhaps matching TRBD1 (6 bases). The germline V gene encodes CDR1 MGHRA and CDR2 YSYEKL. Trimming took 1 base from V and 0 from J, leaving 9 bases between them. The CDR3 has 15 residues. CDR3 bases: TGCGCCAGCAGCCAAGTCGACAGGATGAACACTGAAGCTTTCTTT. The encoded protein is CASSQVDRMNTEAFF.

The V call is TRBV5-1, the J call TRBJ2-7, with TRBD1 identical over 8 bases. Trimming took 0 bases from V and 2 from J; bases not matched to a gene: 10. The CDR3 runs to 17 residues. The V gene's germline CDR1 is SGHRS and CDR2 YFSETQ. This CDR3 reads CASSLAGTGRTPYEQYF. Written as DNA, the CDR3 is TGCGCCAGCAGCTTGGCGGGGACAGGCCGGACCCCCTACGAGCAGTACTTC.

V usage is TRBV18 and J usage is TRBJ1-2; 9 bases fit TRBD1. Germline loops: CDR1 KGHSH, CDR2 LQKENI. Trimming at V came to 3 bases and at J to 3 bases, leaving 5 bases not matched to a gene. This CDR3 comprises 15 residues. CDR3 loop: CASSPRTGEDYGYTF. CDR3 DNA sequence: TGTGCCAGCTCACCCCGGACAGGGGAGGACTATGGCTACACCTTC.

The rearrangement uses TRBV28 and TRBJ2-1, with D possibly being TRBD2 (8 bases). Germline CDR1 MDHEN, CDR2 SYDVKM. V lost 8 bases, J lost 2 bases, and 16 bases lay in between. The CDR3 spans 15 residues. CDR3 region: CASLGRGPPYNEQFF. In DNA, the CDR3 is TGTGCCAGCCTCGGGAGGGGGCCCCCCTACAATGAGCAGTTCTTC.

The CDR3 coding sequence is TGTGCCAGCAGCCGAGCAGGGGTCTATGGCTACACCTTC. Protein product: CASSRAGVYGYTF. The chain joins TRBV6-6 to TRBJ1-2; D perhaps matches TRBD1 (6 bases). V shed 6 bases and J shed 4 bases, with 12 bases lying between them. The germline gives CDR1 MNHNY, CDR2 SVGAGI (reference sequence). CDR3 size: 13 residues.

In this sample, this clone turned up once. The chain uses TRBV5-8 and TRBJ1-2, with 8 nucleotides matching TRBD1. The CDR3 has 14 residues. V dropped 4 bases and J dropped 4; count of bases not matched to a gene: 6. The germline V gene has CDR1 SGHTS and CDR2 YDEGEE. CDR3 sequence: CASSAPTGAYGYTF. CDR3 nucleotide sequence: TGTGCCAGCAGCGCGCCGACAGGGGCCTATGGCTACACCTTC.

This chain uses TRBV5-1 with TRBJ2-7; 14 bases fit TRBD2. V lost 3 bases and J lost 3; bases outside the gene matches: 2. The CDR3 loop spans 15 amino acids. Germline V gene lookup returns CDR1 SGHRS and CDR2 YFSETQ. CDR3: CASSSGTSGGYEQYF. Written as DNA, the CDR3 is TGCGCCAGCAGCTCCGGGACTAGCGGGGGCTACGAGCAGTACTTC.

This chain links TRBV6-1 with TRBJ2-5; 10 bases map to TRBD2. The CDR3 sequence is 18 residues long. J was trimmed by 1 base and V by 4 bases; bases with no gene match: 12. Germline V gene lookup returns CDR1 MNHNS and CDR2 SASEGT. CDR3 bases: TGTGCCAGCAGTGTTTTGACGGGTAGCGGGGGGCCCCAAGAGACCCAGTACTTC. Protein product: CASSVLTGSGGPQETQYF.

This sequence joins TRBV14 and TRBJ2-1; 11 bases fit TRBD2. V shed 5 bases and J 7 bases; nucleotides not matched to a gene: 4. This CDR3 has 14 residues. Germline CDR1 is SGHDN and CDR2 is FVKESK. The CDR3 nucleotides are TGTGCCAGCAGCAAAACTAGCGGGAGTAATGAGCAGTTCTTC. Protein sequence: CASSKTSGSNEQFF.